The 20 T cell receptor beta chains given below trace back to one sample, sequenced in a study of T cells in Graves' hyperthyroidism and ophthalmopathy. Amplification of TCR beta CDR3 regions used RNA as the template. During a first-round RT-PCR of the TCR CDR3, the HTBI primer set was used. TCRdb reprocessed the multiplex PCR reads with MiXCR, giving one entry per CDR3 protein. The repertoire holds 610,000 or so distinct CDR3 sequences, with roughly 50% as singletons. Sequencing used peripheral blood or thyroid tissue (not recorded which). The source of these receptors is a woman aged 18-35 years with Graves' hyperthyroidism.

CDR3 loop: CSVRGREGNYGYTF. The CDR3, as DNA: TGCAGCGTGAGGGGCCGAGAGGGGAACTATGGCTACACCTTC. The rearrangement uses TRBV29-1 and TRBJ1-2, with D perhaps matching TRBD1 (5 bases). From germline, CDR1 is SQVTM and CDR2 ANQGSEA. This CDR3 comprises 14 residues. V dropped 6 bases and J dropped 2 bases, with 16 bases sitting between them.

This clonotype has a handful of counts. This chain joins TRBV5-1 and TRBJ2-5, with 9 positions matching TRBD2. V dropped 5 bases and J dropped 2; count of bases not matched to a gene: 7. Germline V gene sequence: CDR1 SGHRS, CDR2 YFSETQ. The CDR3 covers 15 residues. The CDR3 loop reads CASSLLAGVQETQYF. For the CDR3, the DNA is TGCGCCAGCAGTCTACTAGCGGGCGTTCAAGAGACCCAGTACTTC.

The rearrangement links TRBV10-3 to TRBJ1-6; D not resolved. This CDR3 spans 14 amino acids. The germline V gene has CDR1 ENHRY and CDR2 SYGVKD. Deletions cut 4 bases from V and 5 bases from J, with 9 bases between. Here the CDR3 DNA reads TGTGCCATCAGTGGAGGTCCTGATAATTCACCCCTCCACTTT. Protein sequence: CAISGGPDNSPLHF.

The chain employs TRBV29-1 and TRBJ1-2; TRBD1 might be the D (6 bases). The CDR3 loop spans 9 amino acids. Between the trimmed V and J ends, which lost 8 bases and 10 bases, there was a span of 11 bases. Per the germline V gene, CDR1 is SQVTM and CDR2 is ANQGSEA. The CDR3 DNA reads as TGCAGCTCGGCAGGGGACTACACCTTC. Its protein product is CSSAGDYTF.

The chain recombines TRBV7-8 with TRBJ1-2; perhaps TRBD1 as D (5 bases). The germline V gene has CDR1 SGHVS and CDR2 FQNEAQ. This CDR3 is 14 amino acids long. V gave up 1 base and J gave up 7 bases, with 13 bases separating them. Here the CDR3 DNA reads TGTGCCAGCAGCTTAGGCCTGACAGACCCTGGCTACACCTTC. Translating gives CASSLGLTDPGYTF.

About this clonotype itself: Because the CDR3 is missing its conserved closing phenylalanine or tryptophan, this is likely a read error. The chain links TRBV5-1 to TRBJ1-1; the D is unclear. V gave up 0 bases and J gave up 1 base, with 13 bases separating them. Per germline, CDR1 SGHRS and CDR2 YFSETQ. CDR3 length: 16 amino acids. Here the CDR3 reads CASSLAGAGSNTEAFL. The DNA of the CDR3 is TGCGCCAGCAGCTTGGCCGGAGCGGGCTCGAACACTGAAGCTTTCCTT.

The chain carries TRBV25-1 and TRBJ1-2; 7 nucleotides agree with TRBD1. V lost 0 bases and J lost 8; bases outside the gene matches: 6. The length of the CDR3 is 14 residues. CDR1 is MGHDK and CDR2 is SYGVNS in the germline V gene. CDR3 in amino acids: CASSEYQGVVGYTF. The CDR3 region has the DNA TGTGCCAGCAGTGAATACCAGGGGGTCGTCGGCTACACCTTC.

Many counts were recorded for this clonotype. V is TRBV2 and J is TRBJ1-5, with D perhaps TRBD1 (5 bases). Germline V gene data show CDR1 as SNHLY and CDR2 as FYNNEI. The V end was cut by 3 bases, the J end by 0 bases, with 12 bases between. This CDR3 has 16 residues. CDR3 sequence reads: CASSDALTGSNQPQHF. The CDR3 bases are TGTGCCAGCAGTGATGCCCTAACAGGTAGCAATCAGCCCCAGCATTTT.

At least ten counts were recorded for this clonotype. The rearrangement uses TRBV9 and TRBJ1-2; D not resolved. From germline, CDR1 is SGDLS and CDR2 YYNGEE. This CDR3 is 19 amino acids long. The V gene lost 3 bases and the J gene lost 4 bases, with 28 bases spanning the gap. CDR3 amino acids: CASSARPDESHQRGYGYTF. CDR3 DNA: TGTGCCAGCAGCGCTCGACCGGACGAAAGCCACCAACGCGGCTATGGCTACACCTTC.

The sample holds many counts of this clonotype. The chain uses TRBV6-5 and TRBJ1-5; TRBD1 is a possible D gene (6 bases). The CDR3 loop spans 14 amino acids. CDR1 and CDR2 from the germline V gene are MNHEY and SVGAGI. Trimming removed 8 bases at V and 6 bases at J, with 17 bases between. The CDR3 bases are TGTGCCAGCGGATACAAGGGGGGCGGTCAGCCCCAGCATTTT. Its translation: CASGYKGGGQPQHF.

This clonotype was picked up many times. This chain uses TRBV7-2 with TRBJ1-5; TRBD1 agrees at 7 bases. J was trimmed by 7 bases and V by 5 bases; bases with no gene match: 14. The CDR3 loop spans 16 amino acids. From germline, CDR1 is SGHTA and CDR2 FQGNSA. The CDR3 here is CASSPRGQMRKQPQHF. The CDR3 DNA follows: TGTGCCAGCAGCCCCCGGGGACAGATGAGAAAGCAGCCCCAGCATTTT. The entire variable domain, with the rest obtained from reference TRBV7-2 and TRBJ1-5, is as follows: GAGVSQSPSNKVTEKGKDVELRCDPISGHTALYWYRQSLGQGLEFLIYFQGNSAPDKSGLPSDRFSAERTGGSVSTLTIQRTQQEDSAVYLCASSPRGQMRKQPQHFGDGTRLSIL.

This clonotype was observed a handful of times. The genes are TRBV28 and TRBJ2-3; D might be TRBD2 (5 bases). This CDR3 is 12 amino acids long. CDR1 is MDHEN and CDR2 is SYDVKM in the germline V gene. Trimming left V 5 bases short and J 7 bases short, with 10 bases between. The CDR3 nucleotides are TGTGCCAGCAGTCTCCGGACTTATACGCAGTATTTT. It encodes CASSLRTYTQYF.

V usage is TRBV7-9 and J usage is TRBJ1-6; D unclear. CDR3 length equals 12 residues. V gave up 5 bases and J gave up 11 bases, with 10 bases separating them. The germline gives CDR1 SEHNR, CDR2 FQNEAQ (reference sequence). The chain's CDR3 is CASSPAGTPLHF. The CDR3 region has the DNA TGTGCCAGCAGCCCCGCCGGGACACCCCTCCACTTT.

This clonotype has at least ten counts. The chain links TRBV29-1 to TRBJ2-5; D may be TRBD1 (7 bases). Per the germline V gene, CDR1 is SQVTM and CDR2 is ANQGSEA. The CDR3 totals 13 residues. V lost 6 bases and J 1 base, leaving 12 bases between the germline ends. CDR3 loop: CSVNRGGQETQYF. CDR3 coding DNA: TGCAGCGTGAACAGGGGAGGCCAAGAGACCCAGTACTTC. The whole variable domain, remainder taken from reference TRBV29-1 and TRBJ2-5, is SAVISQKPSRDICQRGTSLTIQCQVDSQVTMMFWYRQQPGQSLTLIATANQGSEATYESGFVIDKFPISRPNLTFSTLTVSNMSPEDSSIYLCSVNRGGQETQYFGPGTRLLVL.

A note on this clonotype: A much larger clone sits a single nucleotide away, making a read error possible. The chain links TRBV9 to TRBJ1-4; maybe TRBD1 (6 bases). The CDR3 contains 15 residues. Per germline, CDR1 SGDLS and CDR2 YYNGEE. In DNA, the CDR3 is TGTGTCAGCAGCGTAGCCCCAGGGGAGGGTGAAAAACTGTTTTTT. Its protein product is CVSSVAPGEGEKLFF.

This sequence joins TRBV7-8 and TRBJ2-5; D is unresolved. Trimming pared 1 base from V and 5 bases from J, leaving 17 bases between. This CDR3 contains 16 residues. The germline gives CDR1 SGHVS, CDR2 FQNEAQ. CDR3: CASSLEDFAYNETQYF. In DNA form, the CDR3 reads TGTGCCAGCAGCTTAGAGGATTTTGCCTACAATGAGACCCAGTACTTC.

There are many counts of this clonotype. The J gene is TRBJ1-1, the V gene TRBV30, with D possibly matching TRBD1 (5 bases). Germline loops: CDR1 GTSNPN, CDR2 SVGIG (reference sequence). There are 13 residues in the CDR3. V lost 0 bases, J lost 4 bases, and 9 bases lay in between. The DNA of the CDR3 is TGTGCCTGGAGTGTACGGGGGGGCACTGAAGCTTTCTTT. Translating gives CAWSVRGGTEAFF.

Turning to this clonotype: Since the CDR3 does not end with the conserved phenylalanine or tryptophan, this likely comes from a read error. J is TRBJ1-1 and V is TRBV27, with D unresolved. Germline CDR1 and CDR2: MNHEY and SMNVEV (reference sequence). The V end lost 6 bases, the J end lost 3 bases, and 5 bases lay between the germline ends. The CDR3 length is 11 residues. DNA for the CDR3: TGTGCCAGCAGGGGGTACACTGAAGCTTTCCTT. It encodes CASRGYTEAFL.

This clonotype has ten or more counts. A junction end diverges from the germline sequence, so it may reflect a read error. V is TRBV4-1 and J is TRBJ1-5; D is uncertain. This CDR3 comprises 15 residues. Germline assignment: CDR1 MGHRA and CDR2 YSYEKL. The CDR3 DNA reads TGCGCCAGCAGCCAAGATATGCAAACAAACCACCGTAGCTCTTTT. Protein: CASSQDMQTNHRSSF.

The chain joins TRBV7-2 to TRBJ2-2; 15 nucleotides match TRBD2. This CDR3 contains 17 residues. After removal of 4 bases from V and 5 bases from J, the junction contained 5 bases not matched to a gene. Germline CDR1 and CDR2: SGHTA and FQGNSA. The CDR3 here is CASSWGLAGGMTGELFF. In DNA form, the CDR3 reads TGTGCCAGCAGCTGGGGACTAGCGGGAGGCATGACCGGGGAGCTGTTTTTT.